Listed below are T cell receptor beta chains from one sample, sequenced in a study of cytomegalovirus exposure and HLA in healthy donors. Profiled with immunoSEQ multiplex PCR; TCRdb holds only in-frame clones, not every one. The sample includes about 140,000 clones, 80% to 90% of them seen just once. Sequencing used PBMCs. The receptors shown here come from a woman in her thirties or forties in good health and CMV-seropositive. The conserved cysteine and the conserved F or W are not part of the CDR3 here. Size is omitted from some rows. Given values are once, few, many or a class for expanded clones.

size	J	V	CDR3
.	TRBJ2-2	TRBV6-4	ASSGLADTGELF
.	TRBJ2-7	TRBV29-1	SFIGTSGAPYEQY
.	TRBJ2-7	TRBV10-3	AISGQGQGYEQY
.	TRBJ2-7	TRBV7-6	ASSSRQGASYEQY
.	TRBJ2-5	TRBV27	ASRPFPGQPGETQY
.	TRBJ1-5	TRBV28	ASSSRVRLIRGQPQH
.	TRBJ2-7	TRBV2	ASSEVAGVGYEQY
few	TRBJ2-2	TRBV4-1	ASSQEGLVTGELF
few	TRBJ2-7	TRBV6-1	ASSTYGGVPYEQY
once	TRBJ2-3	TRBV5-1	ASSTSGGAADTQY
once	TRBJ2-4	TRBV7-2	ASSYLDRDRENIQY
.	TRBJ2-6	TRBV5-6	ASSGDGLAYSGANVLT
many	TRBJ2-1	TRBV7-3	ASSFAEGNEQF
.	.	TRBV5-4	ASTLGTDSYEQY
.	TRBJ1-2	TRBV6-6	ASRIAGAGYT
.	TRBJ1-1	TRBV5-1	ASSPGHPSAEAF
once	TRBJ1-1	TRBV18	ASSPNSRQDFGMNTEAF
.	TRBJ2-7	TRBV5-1	ASSFGLAGGWYEQY
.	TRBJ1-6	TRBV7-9	ASSFRGYNSPLH
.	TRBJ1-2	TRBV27	ASSRGGNYGYT
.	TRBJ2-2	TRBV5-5	ASSRDTNTGELF
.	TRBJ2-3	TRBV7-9	ASSPRGGLSTDTQY
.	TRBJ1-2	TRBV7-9	ASSPGTGDYGYT
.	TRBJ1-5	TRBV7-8	ASSFGTGLHQPQH
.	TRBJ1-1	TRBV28	ASSSPGTGGFAPLGVAF
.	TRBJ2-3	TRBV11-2	ASSSISDTQY
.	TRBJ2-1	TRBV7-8	ASSLAPSGGPYNEQF
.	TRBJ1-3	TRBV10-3	PIMEEGWDTIY
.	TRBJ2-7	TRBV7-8	ASSLGGTGEQY
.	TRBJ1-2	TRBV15	ATSRDRQAYGYT
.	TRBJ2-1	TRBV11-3	ASSFGTSQEQF
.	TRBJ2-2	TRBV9	ASSVISGELF
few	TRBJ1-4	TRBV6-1	ASSELGGREKLF
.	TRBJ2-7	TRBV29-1	SVAGQGDEQY